This T cell receptor beta chain was obtained from a study of T-cell reconstitution after alpha-beta-depleted transplantation in children. The authors prepared the TCRbeta library with unique molecular identifiers. TCRdb reprocessed the PCR reads via MiXCR and lists one record per CDR3 protein. Here the sample spans about 610,000 distinct CDR3 sequences, over 9.5% being singletons. The CDR3 length is 12 residues. The ends were cut back, 6 bases at V and 2 bases at J, with 7 bases in the middle. Germline-derived CDR1 and CDR2 are MGHRA and YSYEKL. V usage is TRBV4-1 and J usage is TRBJ1-2; a possible D gene is TRBD1 (5 bases). The specimen comprised PBMCs from the stem cell graft donor, sampled from the stem cell graft. The source of this sequence is a human donor who donated a stem cell graft to a child with acute myeloid leukemia. The CDR3 sequence: CASRSGNYGYTF. In DNA, the CDR3 is TGCGCCAGCAGGTCAGGGAACTATGGCTACACCTTC.